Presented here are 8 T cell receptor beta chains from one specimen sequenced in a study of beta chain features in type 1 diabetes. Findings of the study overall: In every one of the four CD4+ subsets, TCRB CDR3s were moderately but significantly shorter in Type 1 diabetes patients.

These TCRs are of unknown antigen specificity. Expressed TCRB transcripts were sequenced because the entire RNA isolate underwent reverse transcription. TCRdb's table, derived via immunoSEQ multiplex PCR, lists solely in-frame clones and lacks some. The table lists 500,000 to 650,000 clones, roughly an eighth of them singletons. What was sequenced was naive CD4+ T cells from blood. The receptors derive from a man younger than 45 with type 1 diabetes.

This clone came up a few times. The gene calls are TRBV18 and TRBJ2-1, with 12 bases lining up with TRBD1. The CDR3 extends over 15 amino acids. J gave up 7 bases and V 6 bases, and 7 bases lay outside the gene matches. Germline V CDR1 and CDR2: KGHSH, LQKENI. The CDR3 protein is CASSPGTGGLNEQFF. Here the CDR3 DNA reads TGTGCCAGCTCCCCCGGGACAGGGGGCTTAAATGAGCAGTTCTTC.

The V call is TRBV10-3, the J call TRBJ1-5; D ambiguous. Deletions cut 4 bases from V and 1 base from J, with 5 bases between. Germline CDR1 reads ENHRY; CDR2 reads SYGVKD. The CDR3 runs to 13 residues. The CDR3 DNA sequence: TGTGCCATCAGTGCAGGAAGCAATCAGCCCCAGCATTTT. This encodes CAISAGSNQPQHF.

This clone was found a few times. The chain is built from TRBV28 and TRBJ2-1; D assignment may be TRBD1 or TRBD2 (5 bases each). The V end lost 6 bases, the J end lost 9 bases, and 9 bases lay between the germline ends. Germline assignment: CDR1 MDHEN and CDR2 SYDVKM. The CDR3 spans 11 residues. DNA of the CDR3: TGTGCCAGCAGCTCGAGGGGTGAGCAGTTCTTC. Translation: CASSSRGEQFF.

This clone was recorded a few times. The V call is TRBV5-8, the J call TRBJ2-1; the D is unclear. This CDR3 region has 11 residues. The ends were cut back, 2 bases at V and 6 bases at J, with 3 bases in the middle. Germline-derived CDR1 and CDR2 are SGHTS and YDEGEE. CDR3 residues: CASSLLNEQFF. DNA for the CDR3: TGTGCCAGCAGCTTACTCAATGAGCAGTTCTTC.

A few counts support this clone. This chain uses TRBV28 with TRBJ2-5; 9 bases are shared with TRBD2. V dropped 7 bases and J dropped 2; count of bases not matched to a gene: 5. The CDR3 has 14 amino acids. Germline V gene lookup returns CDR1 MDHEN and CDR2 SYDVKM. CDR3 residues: CASTAGGNQETQYF. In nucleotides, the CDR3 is TGTGCCAGCACAGCGGGGGGAAATCAAGAGACCCAGTACTTC.

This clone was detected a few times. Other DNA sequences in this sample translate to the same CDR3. CDR3 region: CASSLAPYEQYF. CDR3 nucleotides: TGTGCCAGCAGCTTGGCGCCCTACGAGCAGTACTTC. The genes are TRBV7-2 and TRBJ2-7; no clear D gene. Trimming pared 3 bases from V and 2 bases from J, leaving 5 bases between. This CDR3 contains 12 residues. CDR1 is SGHTA, CDR2 FQGNSA, per germline. Combining the CDR3 with reference TRBV7-2 and TRBJ2-7 gives the whole variable domain GAGVSQSPSNKVTEKGKDVELRCDPISGHTALYWYRQSLGQGLEFLIYFQGNSAPDKSGLPSDRFSAERTGGSVSTLTIQRTQQEDSAVYLCASSLAPYEQYFGPGTRLTVT.

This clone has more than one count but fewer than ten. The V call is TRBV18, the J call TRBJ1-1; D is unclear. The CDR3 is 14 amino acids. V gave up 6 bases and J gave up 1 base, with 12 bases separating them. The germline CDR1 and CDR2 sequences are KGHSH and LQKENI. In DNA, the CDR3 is TGTGCCAGCTCCCTCCCCCCGGGGAACACTGAAGCTTTCTTT. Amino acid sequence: CASSLPPGNTEAFF.

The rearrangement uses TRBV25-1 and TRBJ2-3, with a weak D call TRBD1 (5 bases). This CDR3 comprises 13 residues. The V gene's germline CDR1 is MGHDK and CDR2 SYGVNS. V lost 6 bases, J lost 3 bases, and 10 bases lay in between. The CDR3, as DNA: TGTGCCAGCAGCCCCGCAGGGACAGATACGCAGTATTTT. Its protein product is CASSPAGTDTQYF.